This T cell receptor beta chain is from a study of blood T cell repertoires in COVID-19. Assay: immunoSEQ multiplex PCR; the TCRdb copy retains only in-frame clones and omits some. The sample lists about 190,000 clones; roughly three quarters were seen once. This clone appeared a few times. This clonotype was obtained from a man aged 60-69 years with active or convalescent COVID-19. The sequenced material came from peripheral blood.

CDR3 sequence reads: CASSRDSAAEQYF. CDR3 coding DNA: TGCGCCAGCAGCAGAGACTCCGCGGCCGAGCAGTACTTC. The chain has TRBV5-1 and TRBJ2-7, with D unclear. From germline, CDR1 is SGHRS and CDR2 YFSETQ. This CDR3 region has 13 residues. V shed 4 bases and J shed 6 bases, with 14 bases lying between them.